These 9 T cell receptor beta chains were all obtained from the same sample, sequenced in a study of T cell repertoires in cytomegalovirus infection. TCRdb used MiXCR to reprocess the reads, holding one entry per CDR3 protein. The sample comprises some 280,000 distinct CDR3 sequences, 12% to 15% of which are singletons, and roughly 8.9% rests with the top ten. The sample was PBMCs. The source is a human donor in good health (CMV status not recorded). Some clones in this sample may be carry-over from other donors' samples.

This clonotype was counted ten times or more. CDR3 sequence reads: CSALRDNYEQYF. CDR3 in DNA: TGCAGTGCTCTCCGGGACAACTACGAGCAGTACTTC. V gene TRBV20-1 combines with J gene TRBJ2-7, with TRBD1 as a possible D gene (6 bases). Germline CDR1 DFQATT, CDR2 SNEGSKA (reference sequence). The germline V and J ends were trimmed by 5 bases and 3 bases, with 11 bases remaining between them. The CDR3 covers 12 residues.

This clonotype came up a few times. The chain joins TRBV28 to TRBJ2-3; 10 nucleotides agree with TRBD2. This CDR3 has 18 residues. The germline V gene encodes CDR1 MDHEN and CDR2 SYDVKM. Unmatched junction bases numbered 13, after V lost 5 bases and J lost 2 bases. CDR3: CASSPLRLAGDHTDTQYF. As DNA, the CDR3 is TGTGCCAGCAGTCCACTCCGACTAGCGGGTGATCACACAGATACGCAGTATTTT.

This clonotype came up a few times. In DNA, the CDR3 is TGTGCCAGCAGCTTGGAAAGTTCCTTTCGTCCGAGGGCCGAGCAGTACTTC. Translation gives CASSLESSFRPRAEQYF. V usage is TRBV5-5 and J usage is TRBJ2-7; tentative D call: TRBD2 (5 bases). The CDR3 runs 17 residues. The V gene's germline CDR1 is SGHKS and CDR2 YYEKEE (reference sequence). Trimming shortened V by 0 bases and J by 6 bases, and 22 bases separated the two germline ends.

This chain joins TRBV6-1 and TRBJ2-3; 9 bases agree with TRBD2. Per the germline V gene, CDR1 is MNHNS and CDR2 is SASEGT. Germline trimming cut 10 bases from V and 2 bases from J; bases unmatched to any gene: 7. The CDR3 is 14 residues long. This chain's CDR3 is CATESGRTTDTQYF. CDR3 DNA sequence: TGTGCCACCGAGAGCGGGAGGACCACAGATACGCAGTATTTT.

V gene TRBV4-1 combines with J gene TRBJ2-1; D ambiguous. The V and J ends lost 4 bases and 6 bases respectively, with 16 bases between them. In germline, CDR1 is MGHRA, CDR2 YSYEKL. The CDR3 sequence is 15 residues long. This chain's CDR3 is CASSPNSIRGNEQFF. The CDR3 nucleotides read TGCGCCAGCAGCCCCAACTCTATAAGAGGCAATGAGCAGTTCTTC.

The chain is built from TRBV6-6 and TRBJ2-1, with TRBD1 identical over 10 bases. Trimming took 11 bases from V and 15 from J; bases not matched to a gene: 13. This CDR3 has 12 residues. From germline, CDR1 is MNHNY and CDR2 SVGAGI (reference sequence). The CDR3 DNA reads TGTGCCGGGGAAGTGGGACAGGGGCCTCGGTTCTTC. As protein: CAGEVGQGPRFF.

The table lists this clonotype with many counts. The CDR3: CASSLIQTGANVLTF. CDR3 sequence (DNA): TGTGCCAGCAGCTTAATCCAAACTGGGGCCAACGTCCTGACTTTC. The rearrangement joins TRBV7-2 to TRBJ2-6, with no clear D. This CDR3 comprises 15 residues. V lost 2 bases, J lost 2 bases, and 7 bases lay in between. Per the germline V gene, CDR1 is SGHTA and CDR2 is FQGNSA.

This clonotype has more than one count but fewer than ten. This sequence joins TRBV25-1 and TRBJ2-2; 9 bases agree with TRBD1. In germline, CDR1 is MGHDK, CDR2 SYGVNS. CDR3 length: 17 residues. V trimming: 4 bases; J trimming: 6 bases; junction bases outside the gene matches: 12. The chain's CDR3 is CASSARGGQGRAGELFF. CDR3 DNA: TGTGCCAGCAGTGCTAGAGGAGGACAGGGGCGAGCCGGGGAGCTGTTTTTT.

A few counts support this clonotype. The gene calls are TRBV5-4 and TRBJ2-3, with 8 positions matching TRBD1. The CDR3 is 16 amino acids. Germline values: CDR1 SGHNT, CDR2 YYREEE (reference sequence). V was pared by 4 bases and J by 0 bases, with 7 bases of the junction left unmatched. The CDR3 loop reads CASSATGGGSTDTQYF. CDR3 nucleotide sequence: TGTGCCAGCAGCGCCACAGGGGGAGGAAGCACAGATACGCAGTATTTT.